The TCR beta chain under discussion was sequenced for a study of blood T cell repertoires in COVID-19 (dated by TCRdb to about 2020). For the study in its entirety: The collaborator samples originated in the United States, Italy and Spain and spanned the acute and convalescent phases of COVID-19. The dataset comprised deeply sampled blood TCRbeta repertoires from subjects exposed to, actively infected with, or recovered from COVID-19. A freely available public database, intended as a resource for researchers studying the immune response to SARS-CoV-2, is where the repertoires were released. A de-identified subject ID, COVID-19 status, age in years and sex were almost always included in the sample metadata. Where available, HLA class I and class II types were obtained from metadata supplied by the sample provider rather than from assay-based typing. Samples were obtained from the ongoing ImmuneRACE study (first 160 participants) and from 950 to 1,500 subjects provided by 6 global collaborators. The prospective study material was composed of cDNA or gDNA derived from T cells, B-cell-depleted T cells, or PBMCs.

The CDR1 and CDR2 encoded by the germline V gene are ENHRY and SYGVKD. The CDR3 has 12 amino acids, counting the end cysteine and phenylalanine. Only the CDR3 DNA stays, 36 bases, in frame from base 1. Here V drops 10 bases and J drops 4 bases, and the junction holds 4 bases not matched to any gene. Summary of the overall study and its limitations: Clinical and demographic metadata were provided uncurated, with the amount varying by source and participant.

The immunoSEQ Assay, a bias-controlled multiplex PCR, was used to amplify TCRbeta CDR3 regions from genomic DNA. On the authors' methods: The number of nucleated cells in each sample was estimated from the amplification of reference gene primers within the assay. Sequence reads were collapsed and filtered to measure the absolute abundance of every unique TCRbeta CDR3 rearrangement. For each sample, productive Simpson clonality was calculated as the square root of Simpson's diversity index across productive rearrangements. TCRdb retrieved this table from immuneACCESS and kept in-frame rearrangements only. Not all clones are present; in checked studies, unresolved V genes account for under half, and no reason is known for the remainder. V and J calls and clone size come straight from that table; D and trimming were deduced from the DNA. The sample table contains fewer than 300,000 clones; only one count was recorded for almost 85% of them. 5% to 6.5% of the sample rests with the top ten.

A note on this clone: What antigen it recognizes has not been identified. Nothing much larger sits one base from this clone, and base qualities are not available.

Collaborating institutions collected whole blood in K2EDTA tubes following their own protocols. For TCRbeta analysis, collaborators shipped samples in one of three forms: frozen whole blood, isolated PBMCs, or DNA extracted from either of those sample types. The sequencing sample was made of peripheral blood. This clonotype originated in a man in his fifties with active or convalescent COVID-19. The chain is assembled from TRBV10-3 and TRBJ2-3, and TRBD2 matches 8 of the central bases. The CDR3 amino acid sequence is: CATTAGADTQYF. The nucleotide sequence reads as follows: TGTGCCACGACAGCGGGGGCAGATACGCAGTATTTT.